One and the same sample provided the 19 T cell receptor beta chains below, sequenced in a study of T cells in localized non-small cell lung cancer (dated by TCRdb to the early 2020s). Libraries were made using the immunoSEQ multiplex PCR assay. Entries here come from immuneACCESS through TCRdb and include only in-frame sequences with V and J called. Some clones fail to appear in such tables; in the studies checked, an unresolved V gene covers under half of the shortfall, and the cause of the remainder is unknown. The sample records 9,000 to 15,000 clones, 85% of which are singletons. The ten largest clones take up approximately 23% of the sample. The material sequenced was peripheral blood, taken before any cancer treatment. The receptors shown here come from a male donor at least 60 years old with stage I lung adenocarcinoma.

This chain uses TRBV7-2 with TRBJ2-7; 7 bases fit TRBD1. V lost 5 bases to trimming and J lost 1 base; unmatched junction nucleotides: 11. Germline V lookup: CDR1 SGHTA, CDR2 FQGNSA. The length of the CDR3 is 16 residues. The CDR3 coding sequence is TGTGCCAGCAGCCACTACCAGGGGGACCCATCCTACGAGCAGTACTTC. Amino acid sequence: CASSHYQGDPSYEQYF.

Remarks on this clone: A junction end diverges from the germline sequence, so it may reflect a read error. The chain has TRBV11-3 and TRBJ2-7; D not resolved. Germline-derived CDR1 and CDR2 are SGHNT and YENEEA. The CDR3 totals 13 residues. Here the CDR3 DNA reads TGTGCCAGCAGCCTAGATGGCTCGCGCGAGCAGTACTTC. It translates to CASSLDGSREQYF.

The chain is built from TRBV30 and TRBJ2-7; D is perhaps TRBD1 (6 bases). V lost 1 base, J lost 0 bases, and 10 bases lay in between. This CDR3 region has 14 residues. In germline, CDR1 is GTSNPN, CDR2 SVGIG (reference sequence). CDR3 nucleotide sequence: TGTGCCTGGAGTGCGGACAGTTACTCCTACGAGCAGTACTTC. Translating gives CAWSADSYSYEQYF.

This chain connects TRBV18 to TRBJ1-1; D might be TRBD1 (5 bases). This CDR3 has 14 amino acids. Trimming stripped 3 bases from V and 5 bases from J, with 13 bases between. Germline CDR1 is KGHSH and CDR2 is LQKENI. The DNA for the CDR3 is TGTGCCAGCTCACCGGGCCCGGGACCGACTGAAGCTTTCTTT. Translation gives CASSPGPGPTEAFF.

The V gene is TRBV15, the J gene TRBJ2-3; the D gene could be TRBD1 or TRBD2 (5 bases each). The CDR3 has 15 residues. The V and J ends lost 9 bases and 0 bases respectively, with 16 bases between them. Germline V gene sequence: CDR1 LNHNV, CDR2 YYDKDF (reference sequence). CDR3: CATGDRDESTDTQYF. The CDR3 nucleotides are TGTGCCACGGGGGACCGGGACGAAAGCACAGATACGCAGTATTTT.

The V call is TRBV7-2, the J call TRBJ1-5; D is perhaps TRBD1 (5 bases). CDR1 is SGHTA and CDR2 is FQGNSA in the germline V gene. This CDR3 is built from 14 residues. Deletions cut 0 bases from V and 11 bases from J, with 14 bases between. This chain's CDR3 is CASSLAPGTGAQHF. The CDR3 bases are TGTGCCAGCAGCTTAGCGCCAGGGACGGGGGCCCAGCATTTT.

The chain joins TRBV18 to TRBJ2-3; the D is unclear. Germline CDR1 and CDR2: KGHSH and LQKENI. The germline V and J ends were trimmed by 2 bases and 2 bases, with 20 bases remaining between them. The CDR3 runs to 18 residues. The CDR3 region is CASSPEPWGIPHTDTQYF. CDR3 sequence (DNA): TGTGCCAGCTCACCAGAACCTTGGGGAATCCCCCACACAGATACGCAGTATTTT.

The CDR3 protein is CASSLRATNEKLFF. The CDR3 nucleotides read TGTGCCAGCAGCCTCAGGGCAACTAATGAAAAACTGTTTTTT. V gene TRBV28 combines with J gene TRBJ1-4; TRBD1 is a possible D gene (5 bases). Germline loops: CDR1 MDHEN, CDR2 SYDVKM. The V end was cut by 6 bases, the J end by 0 bases, with 8 bases between. This CDR3 is 14 amino acids long.

J is TRBJ2-7 and V is TRBV18, with TRBD1 matching 7 bases. Germline loops: CDR1 KGHSH, CDR2 LQKENI. This CDR3 is 15 amino acids long. V dropped 3 bases and J dropped 0; count of bases not matched to a gene: 5. The CDR3 protein is CASSPLRDSSYEQYF. The DNA of the CDR3 is TGTGCCAGCTCACCCCTACGGGACAGCTCCTACGAGCAGTACTTC.

The chain carries TRBV6-6 and TRBJ1-5; no reliable D call. From germline, CDR1 is MNHNY and CDR2 SVGAGI (reference sequence). Trimming left V 7 bases short and J 1 base short, with 11 bases between. The CDR3 runs 14 residues. DNA of the CDR3: TGTGCCAGCACCCCCAGCGGGAGCAATCAGCCCCAGCATTTT. Protein: CASTPSGSNQPQHF.

The chain combines TRBV7-9 with TRBJ1-6, with D hard to call. In germline, CDR1 is SEHNR, CDR2 FQNEAQ (reference sequence). The CDR3 runs 13 residues. The germline V and J ends were trimmed by 6 bases and 5 bases, with 8 bases remaining between them. The CDR3 here is CASRDHDNSPLHF. As DNA, the CDR3 is TGTGCCAGCAGAGACCACGATAATTCACCCCTCCACTTT.

The rearrangement uses TRBV7-2 and TRBJ2-3; D could derive from TRBD1 or TRBD2 (7 bases each). There are 17 residues in the CDR3. The germline V and J ends were trimmed by 3 bases and 3 bases, with 19 bases remaining between them. Germline V gene lookup returns CDR1 SGHTA and CDR2 FQGNSA. The CDR3 DNA sequence: TGTGCCAGCAGCTTCCAGGGCAGGGGGGGTGTTACAGATACGCAGTATTTT. It specifies CASSFQGRGGVTDTQYF.

In its sample, this clone was seen a few times. The chain has TRBV10-3 and TRBJ2-1, with D possibly TRBD1 on 5 matching bases. The germline V gene encodes CDR1 ENHRY and CDR2 SYGVKD. The CDR3 has 12 amino acids. The V gene lost 8 bases and the J gene lost 8 bases, with 13 bases spanning the gap. The CDR3 spells CAISQGRDEQFF. In nucleotides, the CDR3 is TGTGCCATCTCCCAGGGTCGGGATGAGCAGTTCTTC.

This clone was detected a few times. V usage is TRBV14 and J usage is TRBJ2-1; D possibly corresponds to TRBD1 (5 bases). Germline V gene lookup returns CDR1 SGHDN and CDR2 FVKESK. The length of the CDR3 is 11 residues. V shed 4 bases and J shed 8 bases, with 6 bases lying between them. CDR3 sequence reads: CASSRQYEQFF. CDR3 nucleotide sequence: TGTGCCAGCAGCCGACAGTATGAGCAGTTCTTC.

The chain joins TRBV4-2 to TRBJ2-3, with D perhaps given as TRBD1 or TRBD2 (6 bases each). Germline V gene data show CDR1 as LGHNA and CDR2 as YNFKEQ. V was clipped by 4 bases and J by 0 bases, with 8 bases between them. The CDR3 totals 14 residues. The CDR3 DNA reads as TGTGCCAGCAGCCGGGGGGCTAGCACAGATACGCAGTATTTT. Residues: CASSRGASTDTQYF.

The chain links TRBV4-2 to TRBJ2-2; 8 bases are a match to TRBD1. Trimming cost V 1 base and J 5 bases; bases outside gene matches: 6. The germline gives CDR1 LGHNA, CDR2 YNFKEQ. The CDR3 spans 16 residues. The CDR3 region is CASSQAQGQGTGELFF. The CDR3 DNA follows: TGTGCCAGCAGCCAAGCCCAAGGACAGGGAACCGGGGAGCTGTTTTTT.

The chain has TRBV7-3 and TRBJ1-1, with a tentative D call TRBD1 (6 bases). The germline V gene has CDR1 SGHTA and CDR2 FQGTGA. Trimming removed 5 bases at V and 0 bases at J, with 7 bases between. The CDR3 has 13 amino acids. CDR3 region: CASSRDMNTEAFF. In nucleotides, the CDR3 is TGTGCCAGCAGCCGGGACATGAACACTGAAGCTTTCTTT.

This rearrangement joins TRBV5-1 to TRBJ2-1; D unclear. V was trimmed by 0 bases and J by 8 bases, leaving 15 bases between them. The CDR3 is 15 amino acids. CDR1 and CDR2 (germline): SGHRS, YFSETQ. The CDR3 sequence is CASSLGGSPWDEQFF. In nucleotides, the CDR3 is TGCGCCAGCAGCTTGGGTGGCAGTCCTTGGGATGAGCAGTTCTTC.

The V and J genes are TRBV11-3 and TRBJ2-5; D is ambiguous. The CDR3 runs 15 residues. The germline V gene has CDR1 SGHNT and CDR2 YENEEA. V dropped 4 bases and J dropped 7 bases, with 19 bases sitting between them. DNA for the CDR3: TGTGCCAGCAGCTCAAGCCAAACAGCAACTGGGACCCAGTACTTC. Protein sequence: CASSSSQTATGTQYF.